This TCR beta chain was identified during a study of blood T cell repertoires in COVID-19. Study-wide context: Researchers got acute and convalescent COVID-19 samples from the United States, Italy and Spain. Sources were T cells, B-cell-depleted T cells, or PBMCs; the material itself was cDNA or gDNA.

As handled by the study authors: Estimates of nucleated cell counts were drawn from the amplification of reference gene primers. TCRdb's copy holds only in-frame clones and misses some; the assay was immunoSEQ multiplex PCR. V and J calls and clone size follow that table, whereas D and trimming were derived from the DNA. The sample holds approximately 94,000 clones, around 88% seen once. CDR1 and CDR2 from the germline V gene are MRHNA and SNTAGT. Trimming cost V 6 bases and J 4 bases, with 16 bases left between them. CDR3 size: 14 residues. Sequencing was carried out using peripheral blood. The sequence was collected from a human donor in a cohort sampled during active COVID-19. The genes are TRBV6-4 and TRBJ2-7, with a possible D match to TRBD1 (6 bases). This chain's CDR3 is CASRKPDRLYEQYF. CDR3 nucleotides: TGTGCCAGCAGGAAACCGGACAGATTGTACGAGCAGTACTTC.